These 6 T cell receptor beta chains originate from one sample sequenced in a study of neurological immune-mediated disorders. TCRdb called the 5' RACE reads again in MiXCR, with one record for every CDR3 protein. The table has about 120,000 distinct CDR3 sequences, about 3.2% seen once. The specimen was PBMCs. Every receptor here comes from a woman aged 30 to 39 with multiple sclerosis.

This clonotype was recorded at least ten times. The rearrangement joins TRBV5-6 to TRBJ2-5, with 9 bases that match TRBD1. The germline V gene encodes CDR1 SGHDT and CDR2 YYEEEE. After removal of 4 bases from V and 7 bases from J, the junction contained 11 bases not matched to a gene. The CDR3 has 15 residues. The CDR3 nucleotides read TGTGCCAGCAGCGACCGACAGGGGGTAACTGGGACCCAGTACTTC. Its protein is CASSDRQGVTGTQYF.

Notes on this clonotype: This may be a read error, as it is one base from a much larger clone. The chain links TRBV5-1 to TRBJ2-5, with D maybe TRBD2 (5 bases). V was pared by 7 bases and J by 2 bases, with 15 bases between. Germline V gives CDR1 SGHRS, CDR2 YFSETQ. This CDR3 is built from 14 residues. DNA for the CDR3: TGCGCCAGCGGCCAAACCAGACTACAAGAGACCCAGTACTTC. It yields the protein CASGQTRLQETQYF. Complete variable domain (other parts from reference TRBV5-1 and TRBJ2-5): KAGVTQTPRYLIKTRGQQVTLSCSPISGHRSVSWYQQTPGQGLQFLFEYFSETQRNKGNFPGRFSGRQFSNSRSEMNVSTLELGDSALYLCASGQTRLQETQYFGPGTRLLVL.

This clonotype turned up a few times. The rearrangement uses TRBV20-1 and TRBJ1-6; D gene uncertain. Germline V gene sequence: CDR1 DFQATT, CDR2 SNEGSKA (reference sequence). The V and J ends lost 2 bases and 0 bases respectively, with 8 bases between them. The CDR3 covers 15 residues. The CDR3 reads CSARKGSSYNSPLHF. The CDR3 coding sequence is TGCAGTGCTAGAAAAGGTAGCTCCTATAATTCACCCCTCCACTTT.

This clonotype has ten or more counts. This chain links TRBV20-1 with TRBJ1-6; TRBD1 matches at 8 bases. Germline V gene data show CDR1 as DFQATT and CDR2 as SNEGSKA (reference sequence). Unmatched junction bases numbered 7, after V lost 2 bases and J lost 7 bases. CDR3 length: 15 residues. CDR3 sequence: CSARRQGSRNSPLHF. CDR3 DNA sequence: TGCAGTGCTAGACGACAGGGGTCGAGGAATTCACCCCTCCACTTT.

This clonotype was counted many times. The gene calls are TRBV7-2 and TRBJ1-2; tentative D call: TRBD1 (5 bases). Looked up from germline, CDR1 is SGHTA and CDR2 is FQGNSA. The CDR3 is 15 amino acids. The ends were cut back, 4 bases at V and 5 bases at J, with 17 bases in the middle. As DNA, the CDR3 is TGTGCCAGCAGCTCCACTGGGGGGTTAGGATATGGCTACACCTTC. This gives the protein CASSSTGGLGYGYTF.

Many counts were recorded for this clonotype. V gene TRBV5-1 combines with J gene TRBJ1-3; D is undetermined. The germline V gene has CDR1 SGHRS and CDR2 YFSETQ. V was pared by 0 bases and J by 2 bases, with 6 bases between. This CDR3 has 14 amino acids. CDR3 DNA sequence: TGCGCCAGCAGCTTGGGGAGTACTGGAAACACCATATATTTT. Amino acid sequence: CASSLGSTGNTIYF.